These T cell receptor beta chains were read from a single sample in a study. TCRdb passed the 5' RACE reads through MiXCR, listing each CDR3 protein once. The sample has 35,000 to 50,000 distinct CDR3 sequences, about 30% seen once. Material: tumor-infiltrating memory CD4+ T cells sorted from the breast tumor. All receptors come from a female donor with breast cancer. Each CDR3 is given with its conserved first and last residue. The D gene is left open where the match is weak. Clone size is not always given. Where it is, it says once, few, many or a class for expanded clones.

v_gene: TRBV20-1; abundance: few; d_gene: -; j_gene: TRBJ2-3; CDR3aa: CSARDLSGFDTDTQYF; CDR3nt: TGCAGTGCTAGGGACCTAAGCGGGTTTGACACAGATACGCAGTATTTT
v_gene: TRBV6-1; abundance: -; d_gene: -; j_gene: TRBJ1-3; CDR3aa: CASSDQGNTIYF; CDR3nt: TGTGCCAGCAGTGATCAGGGAAACACCATATATTTT
v_gene: TRBV7-2; abundance: few; d_gene: TRBD2; j_gene: TRBJ2-5; CDR3aa: CASSPRLAGGGETQYF; CDR3nt: TGTGCCAGCAGCCCAAGACTGGCGGGGGGAGGTGAGACCCAGTACTTC
v_gene: TRBV4-2; abundance: few; d_gene: -; j_gene: TRBJ2-7; CDR3aa: CASSQDLAGLSYEQYF; CDR3nt: TGTGCCAGCAGCCAAGATTTGGCGGGGTTATCCTACGAGCAGTACTTC
v_gene: TRBV5-1; abundance: -; d_gene: TRBD2; j_gene: TRBJ2-1; CDR3aa: CASRPGAGGTDNEQFF; CDR3nt: TGCGCCAGCCGACCCGGAGCGGGGGGAACGGACAATGAGCAGTTCTTC
v_gene: TRBV5-1; abundance: few; d_gene: -; j_gene: TRBJ2-3; CDR3aa: CASSLTGALADTQYF; CDR3nt: TGCGCCAGCAGCTTGACTGGGGCTCTAGCGGATACGCAGTATTTT
v_gene: TRBV29-1; abundance: -; d_gene: -; j_gene: TRBJ2-7; CDR3aa: CSVGLVSYEQYF; CDR3nt: TGCAGCGTTGGACTAGTCTCCTACGAGCAGTACTTC
v_gene: TRBV5-1; abundance: once; d_gene: -; j_gene: TRBJ1-1; CDR3aa: CTSSWIGGTTEAFF; CDR3nt: TGCACCAGCAGCTGGATCGGGGGAACCACTGAAGCTTTCTTT
v_gene: TRBV2; abundance: -; d_gene: -; j_gene: TRBJ1-5; CDR3aa: CASTGVVDNQPQHF; CDR3nt: TGTGCCAGCACAGGGGTGGTTGACAATCAGCCCCAGCATTTT
v_gene: TRBV4-1; abundance: many; d_gene: TRBD2; j_gene: TRBJ2-5; CDR3aa: CASSQGSGNEWGQETQYF; CDR3nt: TGCGCCAGCAGCCAGGGCAGCGGGAATGAATGGGGTCAAGAGACCCAGTACTTC
v_gene: TRBV11-3; abundance: -; d_gene: -; j_gene: TRBJ1-1; CDR3aa: CASSLKGNTEAFF; CDR3nt: TGTGCCAGCAGCTTAAAAGGGAACACTGAAGCTTTCTTT
v_gene: TRBV5-6; abundance: many; d_gene: -; j_gene: TRBJ2-5; CDR3aa: CASSLRETQYF; CDR3nt: TGTGCCAGCAGCTTAAGGGAGACCCAGTACTTC
v_gene: TRBV6-2/TRBV6-3; abundance: many; d_gene: -; j_gene: TRBJ1-2; CDR3aa: CASSYSIEGRGYTF; CDR3nt: TGTGCCAGCAGTTACTCGATTGAGGGCCGGGGCTACACCTTC
v_gene: TRBV5-6; abundance: few; d_gene: TRBD1; j_gene: TRBJ1-2; CDR3aa: CASSLPRTGSRYGYTF; CDR3nt: TGTGCCAGCAGCTTGCCTAGGACAGGGTCCCGCTATGGCTACACCTTC
v_gene: TRBV7-7; abundance: medium-sized; d_gene: -; j_gene: TRBJ2-7; CDR3aa: CASSMGSGEQYF; CDR3nt: TGTGCCAGCAGCATGGGCAGCGGCGAGCAGTACTTC
v_gene: TRBV9; abundance: many; d_gene: -; j_gene: TRBJ1-2; CDR3aa: CASSGGLYGYTF; CDR3nt: TGTGCCAGCAGCGGGGGCCTCTATGGCTACACCTTC
v_gene: TRBV9; abundance: medium-sized; d_gene: -; j_gene: TRBJ2-5; CDR3aa: CASSPGRETQYF; CDR3nt: TGTGCCAGCAGCCCAGGCCGTGAGACCCAGTACTTC
v_gene: TRBV4-1; abundance: -; d_gene: TRBD2; j_gene: TRBJ2-7; CDR3aa: CASSHGSGATYEQYF; CDR3nt: TGCGCCAGCAGCCATGGTAGCGGGGCTACCTACGAGCAGTACTTC
v_gene: TRBV20-1; abundance: -; d_gene: -; j_gene: TRBJ1-2; CDR3aa: CRGVGDMSNNGYTF; CDR3nt: TGCAGGGGGGTCGGGGACATGTCTAACAATGGCTACACCTTC
v_gene: TRBV4-1; abundance: few; d_gene: TRBD2; j_gene: TRBJ2-3; CDR3aa: CASSPTLAGRTDTQYF; CDR3nt: TGCGCCAGCAGCCCAACACTAGCGGGACGCACAGATACGCAGTATTTT
v_gene: TRBV5-1; abundance: few; d_gene: TRBD2; j_gene: TRBJ2-1; CDR3aa: CASSSGTSGGAEQFF; CDR3nt: TGCGCCAGCAGCTCCGGGACTAGCGGGGGGGCTGAGCAGTTCTTC
v_gene: TRBV5-5; abundance: -; d_gene: -; j_gene: TRBJ2-2; CDR3aa: CASSLGTMGELFF; CDR3nt: TGTGCCAGCAGCTTGGGGACTATGGGGGAGCTGTTTTTT
v_gene: TRBV4-1; abundance: few; d_gene: -; j_gene: TRBJ1-5; CDR3aa: CASSQEDNGNQPQHF; CDR3nt: TGCGCCAGCAGCCAAGAGGACAATGGCAATCAGCCCCAGCATTTT
v_gene: TRBV5-1; abundance: -; d_gene: TRBD2; j_gene: TRBJ2-3; CDR3aa: CASSLMGTSGSFLADTQYF; CDR3nt: TGCGCCAGCAGCTTGATGGGGACTAGCGGGAGTTTCTTGGCAGATACGCAGTATTTT
v_gene: TRBV5-1; abundance: few; d_gene: -; j_gene: TRBJ2-2; CDR3aa: CATALGPANTGELFF; CDR3nt: TGCGCCACCGCCCTGGGGCCCGCGAACACCGGGGAGCTGTTTTTT
v_gene: TRBV27; abundance: -; d_gene: -; j_gene: TRBJ1-6; CDR3aa: CATRGNSPLHF; CDR3nt: TGTGCCACCCGAGGCAATTCACCCCTCCACTTT
v_gene: TRBV4-1; abundance: few; d_gene: -; j_gene: TRBJ2-7; CDR3aa: CASSSGSAGYEQYF; CDR3nt: TGCGCCAGCAGCTCCGGGAGCGCAGGGTACGAGCAGTACTTC
v_gene: TRBV11-1; abundance: many; d_gene: TRBD2; j_gene: TRBJ2-1; CDR3aa: CASSLTSGGWNNEQFF; CDR3nt: TGTGCCAGCAGTTTGACTAGCGGGGGGTGGAACAATGAGCAGTTCTTC
v_gene: TRBV30; abundance: -; d_gene: TRBD2; j_gene: TRBJ2-7; CDR3aa: CDHCGTSGRTDEQYF; CDR3nt: TGTGACCACTGCGGGACTAGCGGGAGGACAGACGAGCAGTACTTC
v_gene: TRBV7-2; abundance: -; d_gene: TRBD1; j_gene: TRBJ2-1; CDR3aa: CASSHDRASSYNEQFF; CDR3nt: TGTGCCAGCAGCCATGACAGGGCAAGCTCCTACAATGAGCAGTTCTTC
v_gene: TRBV28; abundance: -; d_gene: -; j_gene: TRBJ2-1; CDR3aa: CASSLTQREQFF; CDR3nt: TGTGCCAGCAGTTTAACGCAGCGAGAGCAGTTCTTC
v_gene: TRBV4-2; abundance: -; d_gene: -; j_gene: TRBJ1-2; CDR3aa: CASSHRGEVYGYTF; CDR3nt: TGTGCCAGCAGCCACCGGGGGGAAGTGTATGGCTACACCTTC
v_gene: TRBV6-2/TRBV6-3; abundance: -; d_gene: -; j_gene: TRBJ2-5; CDR3aa: CASSYQGAETQYF; CDR3nt: TGTGCCAGCAGTTATCAAGGAGCGGAGACCCAGTACTTC
v_gene: TRBV7-2; abundance: -; d_gene: -; j_gene: TRBJ2-5; CDR3aa: CASSLGQFGTQYF; CDR3nt: TGTGCCAGCAGCTTAGGCCAGTTCGGGACCCAGTACTTC
v_gene: TRBV29-1; abundance: few; d_gene: -; j_gene: TRBJ2-1; CDR3aa: CSVGQDSYNEQFF; CDR3nt: TGCAGCGTTGGCCAAGATTCCTACAATGAGCAGTTCTTC
v_gene: TRBV2; abundance: -; d_gene: TRBD1; j_gene: TRBJ1-1; CDR3aa: CASSIGQGTEAFF; CDR3nt: TGTGCCAGCAGTATCGGACAGGGCACTGAAGCTTTCTTT
v_gene: TRBV5-1; abundance: once; d_gene: TRBD1; j_gene: TRBJ2-7; CDR3aa: CASSPGQPYEQYF; CDR3nt: TGCGCCAGCAGCCCGGGACAGCCCTACGAGCAGTACTTC
v_gene: TRBV27; abundance: -; d_gene: -; j_gene: TRBJ2-7; CDR3aa: CASSLKASYEQYF; CDR3nt: TGTGCCAGCAGTTTAAAAGCGTCCTACGAGCAGTACTTC
v_gene: TRBV7-9; abundance: many; d_gene: -; j_gene: TRBJ2-3; CDR3aa: CASSPERTDTQYF; CDR3nt: TGTGCCAGCAGCCCAGAAAGAACAGATACGCAGTATTTT
v_gene: TRBV9; abundance: -; d_gene: -; j_gene: TRBJ2-2; CDR3aa: CASSVAGELFF; CDR3nt: TGTGCCAGCAGCGTAGCTGGGGAGCTGTTTTTT
v_gene: TRBV5-1; abundance: medium-sized; d_gene: -; j_gene: TRBJ1-6; CDR3aa: CASSLDATNSPLHF; CDR3nt: TGCGCCAGCAGCTTGGACGCGACGAATTCACCCCTCCACTTT
v_gene: TRBV12-3/TRBV12-4; abundance: -; d_gene: -; j_gene: TRBJ1-1; CDR3aa: CASSFGAPGAFF; CDR3nt: TGTGCCAGCAGTTTCGGCGCCCCGGGTGCTTTCTTT
v_gene: TRBV20-1; abundance: few; d_gene: -; j_gene: TRBJ2-7; CDR3aa: CSARDFSSYEQYF; CDR3nt: TGCAGTGCCAGGGACTTCAGCTCCTACGAGCAGTACTTC
v_gene: TRBV20-1; abundance: few; d_gene: TRBD1; j_gene: TRBJ1-5; CDR3aa: CSAQTGGGNQPQHF; CDR3nt: TGCAGTGCTCAGACAGGGGGCGGCAATCAGCCCCAGCATTTT
v_gene: TRBV5-5; abundance: -; d_gene: -; j_gene: TRBJ2-3; CDR3aa: CASSFQGSTDTQYF; CDR3nt: TGTGCCAGCAGCTTCCAGGGGAGCACAGATACGCAGTATTTT
v_gene: TRBV6-2/TRBV6-3; abundance: -; d_gene: -; j_gene: TRBJ2-2; CDR3aa: CASTPTRDTGELFF; CDR3nt: TGTGCCAGCACTCCAACCCGTGACACCGGGGAGCTGTTTTTT
v_gene: TRBV9; abundance: -; d_gene: TRBD2; j_gene: TRBJ2-5; CDR3aa: CASSVALAGKETQYF; CDR3nt: TGTGCCAGCAGCGTAGCACTAGCGGGAAAAGAGACCCAGTACTTC